These 18 T cell receptor beta chains were sequenced from one sample in a study of blood T cell repertoires in COVID-19. The method was immunoSEQ multiplex PCR; TCRdb's version includes in-frame clones alone and lacks a portion of them. The sample carries 300,000 to 400,000 clones, 87% recorded once. Sequencing was done on a sample of peripheral blood. These receptor sequences come from an older woman with COVID-19, enrolled during active disease.

The table lists this clone with a count of one. The chain carries TRBV19 and TRBJ1-1, with D uncertain. The CDR3 has 14 amino acids. V was cut by 4 bases and J by 1 base, with 10 bases left in between. Germline CDR1 reads LNHDA; CDR2 reads SQIVND (reference sequence). Here the CDR3 DNA reads TGTGCCAGTAGTACTAGGAGGTCGAACACTGAAGCTTTCTTT. Residues: CASSTRRSNTEAFF.

V and J are TRBV19 and TRBJ2-7; 8 bases map to TRBD2. There are 15 residues in the CDR3. CDR1 is LNHDA and CDR2 is SQIVND in the germline V gene (reference sequence). The V and J ends lost 7 bases and 6 bases, in that order; junction bases with no gene match: 14. The CDR3 here is CASNGISSGVFEQYF. CDR3 coding DNA: TGTGCCAGTAATGGGATCAGTAGCGGGGTATTCGAGCAGTACTTC.

The chain has TRBV28 and TRBJ1-1; 7 bases fit TRBD1. Trimming cost V 5 bases and J 5 bases; bases outside gene matches: 11. CDR1 and CDR2 (germline): MDHEN, SYDVKM. CDR3 size: 15 residues. This CDR3 reads CASSPPQGTYTEAFF. CDR3 coding DNA: TGTGCCAGCAGTCCTCCACAGGGGACGTATACTGAAGCTTTCTTT.

V gene TRBV29-1 combines with J gene TRBJ1-2, with 8 bases identical to TRBD1. Unmatched junction bases numbered 8, after V lost 6 bases and J lost 5 bases. CDR3 size: 13 residues. Germline CDR1 and CDR2: SQVTM and ANQGSEA. CDR3 residues: CSVRQGLWYGYTF. The CDR3 bases are TGCAGCGTCAGACAGGGGTTATGGTATGGCTACACCTTC.

This chain links TRBV27 with TRBJ1-6, with 7 bases fitting TRBD1. With V trimmed by 5 bases and J by 8 bases, 0 bases remained unmatched. Germline CDR1 MNHEY, CDR2 SMNVEV (reference sequence). The CDR3 sequence is 12 residues long. The CDR3 nucleotides read TGTGCCAGCAGTGACAGGGATTCACCCCTCCACTTT. It codes for CASSDRDSPLHF.

The chain carries TRBV6-6 and TRBJ2-1; 8 positions match TRBD1. This CDR3 has 16 residues. Losses at the gene ends were 6 bases for V and 7 bases for J; bases not matched to a gene: 14. Per the germline V gene, CDR1 is MNHNY and CDR2 is SVGAGI (reference sequence). The CDR3 DNA sequence: TGTGCCAGCAGCCAACTTCAGGGGGCTAGTAGAAATGAGCAGTTCTTC. This sequence encodes CASSQLQGASRNEQFF.

This clone has only one observation. This chain uses TRBV15 with TRBJ2-7, with D possibly matching TRBD2 (5 bases). V shed 1 base and J shed 6 bases, with 10 bases lying between them. CDR1 and CDR2 (germline): LNHNV, YYDKDF (reference sequence). There are 13 residues in the CDR3. This CDR3 reads CATSRGRGSEQYF. CDR3 DNA sequence: TGTGCCACCAGCAGAGGTCGGGGTTCCGAGCAGTACTTC.

The chain combines TRBV5-1 with TRBJ2-1; D is uncertain. There are 13 residues in the CDR3. The V and J ends lost 1 base and 2 bases respectively, with 4 bases between them. Germline V gene sequence: CDR1 SGHRS, CDR2 YFSETQ. The DNA for the CDR3 is TGCGCCAGCAGCTTGACAGCCTACAATGAGCAGTTCTTC. Translating gives CASSLTAYNEQFF.

J is TRBJ1-1 and V is TRBV9; D perhaps matches TRBD1 (6 bases). The CDR3 has 14 amino acids. Germline CDR1 SGDLS, CDR2 YYNGEE. Trimming left V 4 bases short and J 1 base short, with 11 bases between. Here the CDR3 DNA reads TGTGCCAGCAGCAGTATACAGGGGAACACTGAAGCTTTCTTT. Translating it yields CASSSIQGNTEAFF.

The rearrangement joins TRBV5-6 to TRBJ1-4; no reliable D call. This CDR3 region has 14 residues. V lost 2 bases and J lost 1, with 6 bases in between. In germline, CDR1 is SGHDT, CDR2 YYEEEE. This chain's CDR3 is CASSLRGTNEKLFF. CDR3 DNA sequence: TGTGCCAGCAGCTTACGGGGAACTAATGAAAAACTGTTTTTT.

The chain links TRBV18 to TRBJ2-5; no definite D call. With 5 bases removed from V and 4 bases from J, the gap between germline ends came to 11 bases. The germline V gene has CDR1 KGHSH and CDR2 LQKENI. The CDR3 length is 13 residues. CDR3 sequence (DNA): TGTGCCAGCTCAAATTTAGCCACAGAGACCCAGTACTTC. Translated, it gives CASSNLATETQYF.

This clone came up a few times. The chain joins TRBV6-5 to TRBJ1-1; TRBD1 matches 8 bases. Trimming removed 8 bases from V and 3 bases from J; junction bases left unmatched: 5. Germline assignment: CDR1 MNHEY and CDR2 SVGAGI. This CDR3 spans 13 amino acids. The CDR3 DNA is TGTGCCAGCGCGGACAGGGTGGACACTGAAGCTTTCTTT. As protein: CASADRVDTEAFF.

This clone was detected once. V gene TRBV19 combines with J gene TRBJ1-3, with 7 bases aligning to TRBD1. This CDR3 spans 17 amino acids. V shed 6 bases and J 8 bases; nucleotides not matched to a gene: 19. Per the germline V gene, CDR1 is LNHDA and CDR2 is SQIVND (reference sequence). The CDR3 region is CASSRKPQGFKGYTIYF. The CDR3 region has the DNA TGTGCCAGTAGCCGAAAACCACAGGGGTTTAAGGGATACACCATATATTTT.

The V call is TRBV4-2, the J call TRBJ1-2; 7 bases are shared with TRBD1. This CDR3 has 15 amino acids. The V and J ends lost 0 bases and 4 bases, in that order; junction bases with no gene match: 5. Germline V gene sequence: CDR1 LGHNA, CDR2 YNFKEQ. The CDR3 DNA reads TGTGCCAGCAGCCAAGATATGGGGACAGCCTATGGCTACACCTTC. This translates into CASSQDMGTAYGYTF.

The rearrangement uses TRBV4-1 and TRBJ2-2; no clear D. Germline-derived CDR1 and CDR2 are MGHRA and YSYEKL. The CDR3 extends over 12 amino acids. The V end lost 6 bases, the J end lost 2 bases, and 4 bases lay between the germline ends. CDR3 sequence reads: CASRRNTGELFF. The CDR3 DNA follows: TGCGCCAGCAGGCGCAACACCGGGGAGCTGTTTTTT.

V usage is TRBV19 and J usage is TRBJ2-5, with D unclear. The germline CDR1 and CDR2 sequences are LNHDA and SQIVND (reference sequence). V was shortened by 1 base and J by 4 bases, with 10 bases between the two germline ends. The CDR3 contains 14 residues. CDR3 in DNA: TGTGCCAGTAGTATAGCTTGGGCTTCAGAGACCCAGTACTTC. This gives the protein CASSIAWASETQYF.

The chain carries TRBV28 and TRBJ1-2; maybe TRBD1 (6 bases). The CDR3 runs to 14 residues. V was cut by 6 bases and J by 5 bases, with 16 bases left in between. The V gene's germline CDR1 is MDHEN and CDR2 SYDVKM. The CDR3 loop is CASSNRELRYGYTF. For the CDR3, the DNA is TGTGCCAGCAGCAACAGGGAACTTCGGTATGGCTACACCTTC.

The chain is built from TRBV5-1 and TRBJ2-2, with D perhaps matching TRBD1 (6 bases). V was clipped by 4 bases and J by 2 bases, with 12 bases between them. Germline CDR1 reads SGHRS; CDR2 reads YFSETQ. CDR3 length: 15 amino acids. The chain's CDR3 is CASSPRDTNTGELFF. CDR3 nucleotide sequence: TGCGCCAGCAGCCCCCGGGACACCAACACCGGGGAGCTGTTTTTT. The whole variable domain, filled in from reference TRBV5-1 and TRBJ2-2, reads KAGVTQTPRYLIKTRGQQVTLSCSPISGHRSVSWYQQTPGQGLQFLFEYFSETQRNKGNFPGRFSGRQFSNSRSEMNVSTLELGDSALYLCASSPRDTNTGELFFGEGSRLTVL.